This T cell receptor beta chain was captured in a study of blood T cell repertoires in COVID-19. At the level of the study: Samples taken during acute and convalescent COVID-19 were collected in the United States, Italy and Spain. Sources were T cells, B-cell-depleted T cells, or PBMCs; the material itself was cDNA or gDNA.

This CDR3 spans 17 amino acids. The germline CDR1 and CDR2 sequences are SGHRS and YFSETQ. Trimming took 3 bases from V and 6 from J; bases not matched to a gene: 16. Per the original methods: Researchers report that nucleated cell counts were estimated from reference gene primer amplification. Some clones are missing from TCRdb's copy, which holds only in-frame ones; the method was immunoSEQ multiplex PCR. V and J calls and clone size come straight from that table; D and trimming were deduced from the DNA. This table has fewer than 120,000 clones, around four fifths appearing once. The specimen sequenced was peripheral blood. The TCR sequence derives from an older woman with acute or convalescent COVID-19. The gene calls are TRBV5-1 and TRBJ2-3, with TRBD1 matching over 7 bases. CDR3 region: CASSSKGTVQKLDTQYF. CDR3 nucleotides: TGCGCCAGCAGCTCAAAGGGGACAGTCCAAAAGTTGGATACGCAGTATTTT.